A single sample is the source of the 27 T cell receptor beta chains below, sequenced in a study of cytomegalovirus exposure and HLA in healthy donors. The PCR employed 60 Vbeta primers together with 13 Jbeta primers. The table came from immunoSEQ multiplex PCR; TCRdb's copy has only in-frame clones and leaves some out. The data show about 180,000 clones, about 75% seen once. The sequencing sample was made of PBMCs. All receptors come from a man between 35 and 55 years old in good health and CMV-seropositive.

The chain uses TRBV19 and TRBJ1-5; possibly TRBD1 for D (6 bases). CDR1 and CDR2 (germline): LNHDA, SQIVND (reference sequence). The length of the CDR3 is 16 residues. V gave up 6 bases and J gave up 5 bases, with 20 bases separating them. CDR3 sequence (DNA): TGTGCCAGTAGCGGGGGGGGAGTGGGACAATATCAGCCCCAGCATTTT. It encodes CASSGGGVGQYQPQHF.

The rearrangement uses TRBV6-1 and TRBJ2-3, with a tentative D call TRBD1 (6 bases). Germline lookup yields CDR1 MNHNS and CDR2 SASEGT. V gave up 7 bases and J gave up 1 base, with 12 bases separating them. This CDR3 has 14 amino acids. The CDR3 DNA reads as TGTGCCAGCAATAGACAGGCTGGCACAGATACGCAGTATTTT. Amino acid sequence: CASNRQAGTDTQYF.

This rearrangement joins TRBV18 to TRBJ2-5; D is perhaps TRBD1 (6 bases). Germline CDR1 and CDR2: KGHSH and LQKENI. The CDR3 extends over 16 amino acids. V dropped 0 bases and J dropped 4 bases, with 15 bases sitting between them. The DNA for the CDR3 is TGTGCCAGCTCACCACCGGAAGGGTTAGGGGGAGAGACCCAGTACTTC. Its translation: CASSPPEGLGGETQYF.

About this clone itself: One junction end disagrees with the germline gene, perhaps due to a read error. The chain is built from TRBV7-3 and TRBJ2-5; 7 bases map to TRBD2. The CDR3 runs 14 residues. Germline V gene data show CDR1 as SGHTA and CDR2 as FQGTGA. The CDR3 nucleotides are TGTGCCAGCAGCACTAGCGATTCGGGAGAGGCCCAGTACTTC. Encoded protein: CASSTSDSGEAQYF.

This clone was picked up one time. The chain joins TRBV27 to TRBJ2-5, with 15 nucleotides matching TRBD2. The DNA end is more similar to TRBJ2-7, so the J call may be wrong. The CDR3 spans 20 residues. Germline V gene sequence: CDR1 MNHEY, CDR2 SMNVEV (reference sequence). The CDR3, as DNA: TGTGCCAGCGGCGTACTGGGACTAGCGGGAGGCCCTGCAGGAGCCTACGAGCAGTACTTC. Protein: CASGVLGLAGGPAGAYEQYF.

In regard to this clone: The same CDR3 also results from other DNA sequences found in this sample. V is TRBV19 and J is TRBJ1-2; a weak D match, TRBD1 (6 bases). Trimming shortened V by 5 bases and J by 5 bases, and 9 bases separated the two germline ends. The CDR3 extends over 12 amino acids. CDR1 is LNHDA and CDR2 is SQIVND in the germline V gene (reference sequence). The CDR3 bases are TGTGCCAGTAGTCGACAGGAGTATGGCTACACCTTC. It yields the protein CASSRQEYGYTF. Combining the CDR3 with reference TRBV19 and TRBJ1-2 gives the whole variable domain DGGITQSPKYLFRKEGQNVTLSCEQNLNHDAMYWYRQDPGQGLRLIYYSQIVNDFQKGDIAEGYSVSREKKESFPLTVTSAQKNPTAFYLCASSRQEYGYTFGSGTRLTVV.

This chain links TRBV10-3 with TRBJ2-5; a possible D gene is TRBD1 (7 bases). The J call is uncertain, as TRBJ2-7 better fits the DNA end. This CDR3 is built from 14 residues. The V gene's germline CDR1 is ENHRY and CDR2 SYGVKD. The CDR3 sequence is CAISEGGGTYEQYF. The CDR3 DNA reads TGTGCCATCAGTGAGGGAGGGGGCACGTACGAGCAGTACTTC.

The V gene is TRBV27, the J gene TRBJ2-1; TRBD1 matches 9 bases. The V segment lost 5 bases and the J segment 4 bases; nucleotides outside the gene matches: 9. CDR1 MNHEY and CDR2 SMNVEV come from the germline V gene (reference sequence). The CDR3 has 16 amino acids. The DNA of the CDR3 is TGTGCCAGCAGTCTATTCCGGGACAGGGTATACAATGAGCAGTTCTTC. Its translation is CASSLFRDRVYNEQFF.

The chain is built from TRBV12-5 and TRBJ2-1; 8 nucleotides line up with TRBD2. Germline CDR1 LGHNT, CDR2 FRNRAP. V gave up 4 bases and J gave up 8 bases; unmatched junction bases: 13. The CDR3 runs to 16 residues. The CDR3 nucleotides are TGTGCTAGTGGTTCCCGCAGCGGGAGTTATAGGCATGAGCAGTTCTTC. Translation gives CASGSRSGSYRHEQFF. Complete variable domain (other parts from reference TRBV12-5 and TRBJ2-1): DARVTQTPRHKVTEMGQEVTMRCQPILGHNTVFWYRQTMMQGLELLAYFRNRAPLDDSGMPKDRFSAEMPDATLATLKIQPSEPRDSAVYFCASGSRSGSYRHEQFFGPGTRLTVL.

This clone was found once. The J gene is TRBJ2-5, the V gene TRBV6-1; TRBD2 might be the D (6 bases). There are 11 residues in the CDR3. Germline CDR1 MNHNS, CDR2 SASEGT. V shed 10 bases and J shed 4 bases, with 10 bases lying between them. The CDR3 region is CATRRAETQYF. CDR3 DNA: TGTGCCACCCGGAGGGCAGAGACCCAGTACTTC.

The rearrangement links TRBV7-9 to TRBJ1-2; maybe TRBD1 (5 bases). This CDR3 comprises 14 residues. CDR1 and CDR2 (germline): SEHNR, FQNEAQ (reference sequence). Trimming pared 3 bases from V and 7 bases from J, leaving 15 bases between. CDR3 DNA: TGTGCCAGCAGCTTGTCACAGGCTGCCTCTGGCTACACCTTC. Translated: CASSLSQAASGYTF.

The chain combines TRBV5-1 with TRBJ1-4; D remains unclear. Germline V gives CDR1 SGHRS, CDR2 YFSETQ. V dropped 7 bases and J dropped 5 bases, with 12 bases sitting between them. The CDR3 contains 13 residues. For the CDR3, the DNA is TGCGCCAGCGGGCTGGCCCCAAATGAAAAACTGTTTTTT. It is translated as CASGLAPNEKLFF.

J is TRBJ2-7 and V is TRBV27; no definite D call. Trimming shortened V by 4 bases and J by 6 bases, and 7 bases separated the two germline ends. CDR1 is MNHEY and CDR2 is SMNVEV in the germline V gene (reference sequence). The CDR3 sequence is 11 residues long. CDR3 loop: CASSSFSEQYF. The DNA for the CDR3 is TGTGCCAGCAGTTCCTTTTCCGAGCAGTACTTC.

The J gene is TRBJ2-7, the V gene TRBV5-8; D perhaps matches TRBD1 (5 bases). Germline loops: CDR1 SGHTS, CDR2 YDEGEE. Trimming removed 0 bases from V and 3 bases from J, with 16 bases in between. The CDR3 loop spans 16 amino acids. Written as DNA, the CDR3 is TGTGCCAGCAGCTTGGGATTTTGGACACCAAACTACGAGCAGTACTTC. It yields the protein CASSLGFWTPNYEQYF.

The chain combines TRBV7-8 with TRBJ2-7, with 7 bases matching TRBD2. With 1 base clipped from V and 1 base from J, the junction kept 1 base outside the gene matches. Germline CDR1 SGHVS, CDR2 FQNEAQ. The CDR3 has 14 amino acids. The CDR3 bases are TGTGCCAGCAGCTTAGGGGGGGGGTCCTACGAGCAGTACTTC. Its translation is CASSLGGGSYEQYF.

This clone has a handful of counts. CDR3 nucleotide sequence: TGCGCCAGCAGCCCGGGGGACAGGGGTTCCTACGAGCAGTACTTC. Translating gives CASSPGDRGSYEQYF. The V and J genes are TRBV4-1 and TRBJ2-7; 10 bases agree with TRBD1. The V gene end was trimmed by 4 bases and the J gene end by 1 base; junction bases not matched to a gene: 4. There are 15 residues in the CDR3. CDR1 is MGHRA and CDR2 is YSYEKL in the germline V gene.

V and J are TRBV15 and TRBJ2-7; 8 bases match TRBD1. The length of the CDR3 is 14 residues. From germline, CDR1 is LNHNV and CDR2 YYDKDF (reference sequence). V gave up 3 bases and J gave up 7 bases; unmatched junction bases: 8. This chain's CDR3 is CATSSRQGAREQYF. CDR3 DNA sequence: TGTGCCACCAGCAGTCGGCAGGGGGCGAGGGAGCAGTACTTC.

The DNA for the CDR3 is TGTGCCAGCAGCAAACGACTAGCGGGAGGGACGGCCGAGCAGTACTTC. It codes for CASSKRLAGGTAEQYF. This chain connects TRBV7-8 to TRBJ2-7; 14 positions match TRBD2. The CDR3 runs 16 residues. Germline CDR1 is SGHVS and CDR2 is FQNEAQ. Germline trimming cut 5 bases from V and 6 bases from J; bases unmatched to any gene: 9. Full variable domain (outside the CDR3, taken from reference TRBV7-8 and TRBJ2-7): GAGVSQSPRYKVAKRGQDVALRCDPISGHVSLFWYQQALGQGPEFLTYFQNEAQLDKSGLPSDRFFAERPEGSVSTLKIQRTQQEDSAVYLCASSKRLAGGTAEQYFGPGTRLTVT.

This clone was observed a handful of times. The V call is TRBV6-1, the J call TRBJ2-6; 9 bases align to TRBD2. This CDR3 comprises 17 residues. Germline lookup yields CDR1 MNHNS and CDR2 SASEGT. The J segment lost 3 bases and the V segment lost 4 bases, leaving 7 bases of the junction unmatched. This chain's CDR3 is CASSAPAGGVGANVLTF. Here the CDR3 DNA reads TGTGCCAGCAGTGCCCCAGCGGGAGGTGTTGGGGCCAACGTCCTGACTTTC.

This clone was counted a few times. The CDR3 is CASSPGHQNTGELFF. CDR3 DNA sequence: TGTGCCAGCAGCCCGGGACACCAGAACACCGGGGAGCTGTTTTTT. This chain joins TRBV11-1 and TRBJ2-2; weak D call: TRBD1 (6 bases). This CDR3 spans 15 amino acids. Germline CDR1 reads SGHAT; CDR2 reads FQDESV (reference sequence). V gave up 5 bases and J gave up 1 base, with 11 bases separating them.

The CDR3 sequence is CASSKDRLGANVLTF. CDR3 in DNA: TGCGCCAGCAGCAAGGACAGGCTTGGGGCCAACGTCCTGACTTTC. The chain is built from TRBV5-1 and TRBJ2-6; 7 bases are shared with TRBD1. The length of the CDR3 is 15 residues. The germline gives CDR1 SGHRS, CDR2 YFSETQ. Trimming took 4 bases from V and 3 from J; bases not matched to a gene: 4.

V and J are TRBV18 and TRBJ2-5; 9 nucleotides agree with TRBD2. The germline gives CDR1 KGHSH, CDR2 LQKENI. The CDR3 is 16 residues long. J lost 1 base, V lost 2 bases, and 5 bases had no gene match. CDR3 sequence reads: CASSPYRREGQETQYF. CDR3 nucleotide sequence: TGTGCCAGCTCACCATATCGGCGGGAGGGCCAAGAGACCCAGTACTTC.

V and J are TRBV6-5 and TRBJ1-6, with a tentative D call TRBD1 (5 bases). Germline-derived CDR1 and CDR2 are MNHEY and SVGAGI. This CDR3 comprises 13 residues. V lost 6 bases, J lost 10 bases, and 13 bases lay in between. The CDR3 spells CASRGVGVSPLHF. CDR3 coding DNA: TGTGCCAGCAGAGGGGTAGGCGTCTCACCCCTCCACTTT.

V gene TRBV11-3 combines with J gene TRBJ2-7, with 9 positions matching TRBD1. Germline V gene sequence: CDR1 SGHNT, CDR2 YENEEA. Unmatched junction bases numbered 5, after V lost 4 bases and J lost 1 base. This CDR3 is built from 15 residues. In DNA, the CDR3 is TGTGCCAGCAGCTACACCGGGACAGGGTCCTACGAGCAGTACTTC. It codes for CASSYTGTGSYEQYF.

The genes are TRBV21-1 and TRBJ2-2; the table's D call TRBD1 went unverified against the DNA. TRBV21-1 is termed a pseudogene. The CDR3 is 14 amino acids. CDR3 nucleotides: TGTGCCAGCAGCAATTTCCAGGTCGCCGGGGAGCTGTTTTTT. Protein product: CASSNFQVAGELFF.

The genes are TRBV9 and TRBJ2-2; 9 nucleotides align to TRBD2. CDR3 length: 17 amino acids. Germline CDR1 and CDR2: SGDLS and YYNGEE. J was trimmed by 4 bases and V by 3 bases; bases with no gene match: 10. The CDR3 region has the DNA TGTGCCAGCAGCGCGGGGGGAGCGGGAGGACTCACCGGGGAGCTGTTTTTT. Its protein product is CASSAGGAGGLTGELFF.

The rearrangement joins TRBV25-1 to TRBJ2-3; maybe TRBD2 (5 bases). Per germline, CDR1 MGHDK and CDR2 SYGVNS. Trimming stripped 2 bases from V and 0 bases from J, with 6 bases between. The CDR3 totals 14 residues. The DNA for the CDR3 is TGTGCCAGCAGTGAACGGGATAGCACAGATACGCAGTATTTT. This gives the protein CASSERDSTDTQYF.